The 15 T cell receptor beta chains below were found in one sample sequenced in a study of T cells in localized non-small cell lung cancer. The protocol was immunoSEQ multiplex PCR, while the TCRdb copy is restricted to in-frame clones and leaves out a portion. Counted here are 50,000 to 55,000 clones, over 80% occurring once; the ten biggest clones make up about 17%. The specimen was peripheral blood mononuclear cells, collected before any cancer treatment. The receptor source for this set is a man aged 35-75 years with stage III lung adenocarcinoma.

The CDR3 here is CAWSPNSYNEQFF. For the CDR3, the DNA is TGTGCCTGGAGTCCGAACTCCTACAATGAGCAGTTCTTC. The rearrangement joins TRBV30 to TRBJ2-1; D is ambiguous. CDR3 length: 13 residues. Trimming pared 2 bases from V and 0 bases from J, leaving 5 bases between. Germline V gene sequence: CDR1 GTSNPN, CDR2 SVGIG (reference sequence).

This chain links TRBV19 with TRBJ1-2; D gene uncertain. The CDR3 consists of 12 residues. Trimming cost V 6 bases and J 5 bases, with 10 bases left between them. Germline loops: CDR1 LNHDA, CDR2 SQIVND (reference sequence). The CDR3 sequence: CASSPTGYGYTF. CDR3 sequence (DNA): TGTGCCAGTAGCCCCACGGGTTATGGCTACACCTTC.

This chain uses TRBV11-3 with TRBJ2-5, with TRBD2 matching 10 bases. V shed 6 bases and J 5 bases; nucleotides not matched to a gene: 12. Germline CDR1 SGHNT, CDR2 YENEEA. CDR3 length: 16 residues. CDR3 residues: CASSPRLAGGLETQYF. Written as DNA, the CDR3 is TGTGCCAGCAGTCCACGTTTAGCGGGAGGATTGGAGACCCAGTACTTC.

J is TRBJ2-5 and V is TRBV11-3; TRBD2 might be the D (5 bases). V lost 4 bases to trimming and J lost 5 bases, with 11 bases between them. The germline V gene has CDR1 SGHNT and CDR2 YENEEA. CDR3 length: 13 residues. The CDR3 DNA is TGTGCCAGCAGCTCCTACTCGGGGGAGACCCAGTACTTC. This gives the protein CASSSYSGETQYF.

The chain recombines TRBV18 with TRBJ1-2; the D gene is possibly TRBD1 (6 bases). The CDR3 covers 14 residues. Germline CDR1 reads KGHSH; CDR2 reads LQKENI. V gave up 5 bases and J gave up 4 bases, with 14 bases separating them. Written as DNA, the CDR3 is TGTGCCAGCTCAAGGACAGACCAGATCTATGGCTACACCTTC. The encoded protein is CASSRTDQIYGYTF.

The gene calls are TRBV5-1 and TRBJ1-1, with TRBD1 as a possible D gene (5 bases). The CDR3 covers 15 residues. The V gene lost 0 bases and the J gene lost 0 bases, with 9 bases spanning the gap. Germline CDR1 reads SGHRS; CDR2 reads YFSETQ. In DNA form, the CDR3 reads TGCGCCAGCAGCTTGGAGCCAGGGCTGAACACTGAAGCTTTCTTT. Translation: CASSLEPGLNTEAFF.

This clone was seen a few times. This chain links TRBV29-1 with TRBJ1-2; D uncertain. The CDR3 spans 12 residues. CDR1 SQVTM and CDR2 ANQGSEA come from the germline V gene. V was shortened by 3 bases and J by 6 bases, with 11 bases between the two germline ends. The CDR3 DNA follows: TGCAGCGTTGAGGCCCGTCGTGATGGCTACACCTTC. This translates into CSVEARRDGYTF.

The chain links TRBV5-1 to TRBJ2-7, with D tentatively TRBD1 (6 bases). V gave up 1 base and J gave up 6 bases, with 8 bases separating them. Germline V lookup: CDR1 SGHRS, CDR2 YFSETQ. This CDR3 contains 12 residues. The CDR3 reads CASSLTGSEQYF. DNA for the CDR3: TGCGCCAGCAGCTTGACAGGGAGCGAGCAGTACTTC.

This clone was observed a few times. The chain combines TRBV30 with TRBJ2-3; D possibly matches TRBD1 or TRBD2 (6 bases each). The length of the CDR3 is 14 residues. The ends were cut back, 2 bases at V and 7 bases at J, with 16 bases in the middle. Germline V gives CDR1 GTSNPN, CDR2 SVGIG (reference sequence). The CDR3 is CAWSSIRRGHTQYF. CDR3 nucleotides: TGTGCCTGGAGTTCTATTCGACGGGGGCATACGCAGTATTTT.

The genes are TRBV11-2 and TRBJ1-3; D gene uncertain. Between the trimmed V and J ends, which lost 5 bases and 0 bases, there was a span of 14 bases. This CDR3 spans 16 amino acids. Germline loops: CDR1 SGHAT, CDR2 FQNNGV. CDR3 nucleotide sequence: TGTGCCAGCAGCCGCCCCAGGACCGCCTCTGGAAACACCATATATTTT. Translated: CASSRPRTASGNTIYF.

In its sample, this clone was seen once. The chain uses TRBV15 and TRBJ1-6; the D gene is possibly TRBD1 (5 bases). The CDR3 is 15 amino acids. Trimming cost V 4 bases and J 4 bases, with 11 bases left between them. CDR1 is LNHNV, CDR2 YYDKDF, per germline (reference sequence). In nucleotides, the CDR3 is TGTGCCACCAGCAAGGGGACGGATTATAATTCACCCCTCCACTTT. Translated: CATSKGTDYNSPLHF.

The chain is built from TRBV28 and TRBJ1-2, with 9 positions matching TRBD1. Unmatched junction bases numbered 12, after V lost 4 bases and J lost 6 bases. Germline V gene sequence: CDR1 MDHEN, CDR2 SYDVKM. CDR3 length: 16 residues. This chain's CDR3 is CASSSETDRGPNGYTF. CDR3 nucleotides: TGTGCCAGCAGTTCCGAGACGGACAGGGGCCCCAATGGCTACACCTTC.

The rearrangement joins TRBV5-6 to TRBJ1-6; tentatively, D is TRBD1 (6 bases). Trimming removed 3 bases at V and 11 bases at J, with 15 bases between. This CDR3 is built from 14 residues. The germline V gene has CDR1 SGHDT and CDR2 YYEEEE. CDR3 region: CASSSGTTGAPLHF. In DNA form, the CDR3 reads TGTGCCAGCAGCTCCGGGACAACCGGAGCACCCCTCCACTTT.

This clone was counted only a few times. The rearrangement joins TRBV18 to TRBJ1-1; unclear D gene. Trimming removed 4 bases from V and 6 bases from J, with 12 bases in between. This CDR3 contains 13 residues. Germline V gene sequence: CDR1 KGHSH, CDR2 LQKENI. This chain's CDR3 is CASSRDRAAEAFF. CDR3 nucleotides: TGTGCCAGCTCACGGGATCGGGCAGCTGAAGCTTTCTTT. Variable domain in full (rest from reference TRBV18 and TRBJ1-1): NAGVMQNPRHLVRRRGQEARLRCSPMKGHSHVYWYRQLPEEGLKFMVYLQKENIIDESGMPKERFSAEFPKEGPSILRIQQVVRGDSAAYFCASSRDRAAEAFFGQGTRLTVV.

This rearrangement joins TRBV5-8 to TRBJ2-7, with 16 positions matching TRBD2. This CDR3 spans 17 amino acids. The trim removed 4 bases at V and 4 bases at J, leaving 8 bases unmatched. CDR1 is SGHTS and CDR2 is YDEGEE in the germline V gene. The CDR3 region has the DNA TGTGCCAGCAGCCCAGGGACTAGCGGGAGGGGTAGTTACGAGCAGTACTTC. This sequence encodes CASSPGTSGRGSYEQYF.